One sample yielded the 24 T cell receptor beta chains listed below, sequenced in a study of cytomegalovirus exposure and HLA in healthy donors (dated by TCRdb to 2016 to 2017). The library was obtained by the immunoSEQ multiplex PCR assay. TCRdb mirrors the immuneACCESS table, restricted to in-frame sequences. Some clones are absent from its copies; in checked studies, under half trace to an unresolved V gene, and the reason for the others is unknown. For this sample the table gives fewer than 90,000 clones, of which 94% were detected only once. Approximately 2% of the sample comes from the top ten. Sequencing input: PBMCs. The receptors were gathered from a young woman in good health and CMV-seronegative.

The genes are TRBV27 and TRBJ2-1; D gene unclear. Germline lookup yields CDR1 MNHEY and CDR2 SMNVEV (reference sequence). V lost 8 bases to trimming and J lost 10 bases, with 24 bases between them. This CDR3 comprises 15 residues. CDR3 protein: CASRTLGSSVGEQFF. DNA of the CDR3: TGTGCCAGCCGAACCCTGGGCAGCTCGGTTGGGGAGCAGTTCTTC.

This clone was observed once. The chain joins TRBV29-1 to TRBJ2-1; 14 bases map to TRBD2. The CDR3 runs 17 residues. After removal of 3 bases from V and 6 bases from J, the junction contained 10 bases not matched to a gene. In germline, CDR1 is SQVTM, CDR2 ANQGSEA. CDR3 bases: TGCAGCGTTGACGAAAGGACTAGCGGGAGGAGCCGCAATGAGCAGTTCTTC. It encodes CSVDERTSGRSRNEQFF.

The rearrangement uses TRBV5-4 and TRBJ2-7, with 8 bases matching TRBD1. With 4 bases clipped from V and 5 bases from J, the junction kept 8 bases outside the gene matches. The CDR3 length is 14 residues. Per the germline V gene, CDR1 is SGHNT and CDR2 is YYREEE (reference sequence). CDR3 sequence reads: CASSPLGQGNEQYF. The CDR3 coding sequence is TGTGCCAGCAGCCCGCTCGGACAGGGCAACGAGCAGTACTTC.

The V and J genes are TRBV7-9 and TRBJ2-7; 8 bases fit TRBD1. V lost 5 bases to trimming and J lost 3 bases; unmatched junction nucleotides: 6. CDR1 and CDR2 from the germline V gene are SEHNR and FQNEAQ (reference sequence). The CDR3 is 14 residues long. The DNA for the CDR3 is TGTGCCAGCAGCCCAACAACAGGGGGCTACGAGCAGTACTTC. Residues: CASSPTTGGYEQYF.

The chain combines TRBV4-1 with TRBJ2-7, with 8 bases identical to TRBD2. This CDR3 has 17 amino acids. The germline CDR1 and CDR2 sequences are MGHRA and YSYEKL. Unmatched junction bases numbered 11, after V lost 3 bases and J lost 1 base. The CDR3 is CASSQFLQRETSYEQYF. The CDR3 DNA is TGCGCCAGCAGCCAGTTCCTCCAGCGGGAGACTTCCTACGAGCAGTACTTC.

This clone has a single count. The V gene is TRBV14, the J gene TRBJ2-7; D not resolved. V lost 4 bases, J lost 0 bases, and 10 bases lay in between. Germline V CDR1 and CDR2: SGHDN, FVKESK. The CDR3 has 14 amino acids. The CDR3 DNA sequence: TGTGCCAGCAGCCGCCACAGAAGCTCCTACGAGCAGTACTTC. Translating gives CASSRHRSSYEQYF.

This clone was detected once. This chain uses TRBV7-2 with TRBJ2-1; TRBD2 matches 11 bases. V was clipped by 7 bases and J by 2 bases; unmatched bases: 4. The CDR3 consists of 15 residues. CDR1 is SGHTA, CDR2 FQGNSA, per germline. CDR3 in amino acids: CASTISGGAYNEQFF. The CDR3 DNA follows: TGTGCCAGCACCATTAGCGGGGGGGCCTACAATGAGCAGTTCTTC.

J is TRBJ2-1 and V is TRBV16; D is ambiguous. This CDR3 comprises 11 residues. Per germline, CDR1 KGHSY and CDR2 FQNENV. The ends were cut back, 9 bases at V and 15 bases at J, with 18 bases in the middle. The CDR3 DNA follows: TGTGCCAGTTCGTCCGATTCGCGTCGGTTCTTC. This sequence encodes CASSSDSRRFF.

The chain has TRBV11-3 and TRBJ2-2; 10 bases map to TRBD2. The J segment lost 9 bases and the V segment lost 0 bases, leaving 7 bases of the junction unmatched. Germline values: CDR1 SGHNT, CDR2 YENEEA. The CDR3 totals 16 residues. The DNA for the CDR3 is TGTGCCAGCAGCTTAGAGACTAGCGGGTTTGGAAGGGAGCTGTTTTTT. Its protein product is CASSLETSGFGRELFF.

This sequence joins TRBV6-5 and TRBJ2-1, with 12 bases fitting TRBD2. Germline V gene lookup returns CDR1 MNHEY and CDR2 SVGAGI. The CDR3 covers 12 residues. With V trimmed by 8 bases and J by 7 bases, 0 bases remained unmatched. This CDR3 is CASGLAGNEQFF. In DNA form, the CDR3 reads TGTGCCAGCGGACTAGCGGGGAATGAGCAGTTCTTC.

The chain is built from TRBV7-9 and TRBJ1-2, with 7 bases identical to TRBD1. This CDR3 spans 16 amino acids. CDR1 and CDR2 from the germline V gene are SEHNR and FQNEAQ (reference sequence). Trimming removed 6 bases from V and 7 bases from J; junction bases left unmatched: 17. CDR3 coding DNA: TGTGCCAGCAGTACAGTTGGGCAGGGGGGAATAGGTGGCTACACCTTC. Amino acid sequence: CASSTVGQGGIGGYTF.

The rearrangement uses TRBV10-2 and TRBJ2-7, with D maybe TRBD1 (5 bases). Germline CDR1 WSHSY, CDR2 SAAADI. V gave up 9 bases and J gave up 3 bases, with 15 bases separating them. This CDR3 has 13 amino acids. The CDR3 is CASHQQGNYEQYF. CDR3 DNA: TGCGCCAGTCACCAGCAGGGTAACTACGAGCAGTACTTC.

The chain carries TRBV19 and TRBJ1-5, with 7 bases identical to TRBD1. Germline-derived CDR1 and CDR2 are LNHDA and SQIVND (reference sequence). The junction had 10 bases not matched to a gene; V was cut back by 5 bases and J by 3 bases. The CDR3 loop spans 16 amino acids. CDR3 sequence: CASSPKRQGHNQPQHF. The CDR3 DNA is TGTGCCAGTAGTCCTAAACGACAGGGACACAATCAGCCCCAGCATTTT.

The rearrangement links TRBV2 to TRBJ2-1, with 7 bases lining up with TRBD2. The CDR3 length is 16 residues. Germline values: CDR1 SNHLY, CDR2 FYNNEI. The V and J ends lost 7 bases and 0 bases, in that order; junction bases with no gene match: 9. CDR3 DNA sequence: TGTGCCAGCAAATCTAGCGGTGGAAGCTCCTACAATGAGCAGTTCTTC. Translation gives CASKSSGGSSYNEQFF.

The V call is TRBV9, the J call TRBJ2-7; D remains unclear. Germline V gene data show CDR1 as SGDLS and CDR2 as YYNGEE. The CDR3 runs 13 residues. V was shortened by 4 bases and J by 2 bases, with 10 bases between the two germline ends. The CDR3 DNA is TGTGCCAGCAGCCCCAGGCCTCCCTACGAGCAGTACTTC. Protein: CASSPRPPYEQYF.

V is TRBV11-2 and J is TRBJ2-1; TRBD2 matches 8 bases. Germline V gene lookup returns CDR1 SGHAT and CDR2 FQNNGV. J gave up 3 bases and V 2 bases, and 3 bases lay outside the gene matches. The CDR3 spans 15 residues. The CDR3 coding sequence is TGTGCCAGCAGCTTAAGACGGGGGGGCTACAATGAGCAGTTCTTC. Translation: CASSLRRGGYNEQFF.

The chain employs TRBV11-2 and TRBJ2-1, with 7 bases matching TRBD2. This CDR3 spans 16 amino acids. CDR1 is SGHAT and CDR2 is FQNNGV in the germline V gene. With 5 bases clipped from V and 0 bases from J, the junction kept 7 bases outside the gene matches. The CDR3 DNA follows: TGTGCCAGCAGCCAGAATAGCGGGCTCTCCTACAATGAGCAGTTCTTC. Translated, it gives CASSQNSGLSYNEQFF. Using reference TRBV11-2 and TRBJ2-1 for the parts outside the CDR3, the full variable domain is EAGVAQSPRYKIIEKRQSVAFWCNPISGHATLYWYQQILGQGPKLLIQFQNNGVVDDSQLPKDRFSAERLKGVDSTLKIQPAKLEDSAVYLCASSQNSGLSYNEQFFGPGTRLTVL.

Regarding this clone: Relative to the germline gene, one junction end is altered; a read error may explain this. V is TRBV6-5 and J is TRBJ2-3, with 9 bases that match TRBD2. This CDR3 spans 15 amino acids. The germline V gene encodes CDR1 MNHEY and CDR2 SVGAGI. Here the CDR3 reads CASSVLGTSRDTQYF. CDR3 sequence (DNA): TGTGCCAGCAGTGTCTTAGGGACTAGCAGAGATACGCAGTATTTT.

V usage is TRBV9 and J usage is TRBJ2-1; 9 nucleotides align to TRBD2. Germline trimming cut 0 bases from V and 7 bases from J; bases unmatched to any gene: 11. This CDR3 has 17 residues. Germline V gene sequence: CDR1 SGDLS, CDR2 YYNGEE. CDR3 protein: CASSVAMREGPRNEQFF. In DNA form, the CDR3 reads TGTGCCAGCAGCGTAGCTATGCGGGAGGGCCCACGGAATGAGCAGTTCTTC.

The CDR3 nucleotides read TGCGCCAGCAGCATAGGACAGATCTCTGGGGCCAACGTCCTGACTTTC. Translating it yields CASSIGQISGANVLTF. V is TRBV5-1 and J is TRBJ2-6, with D perhaps matching TRBD1 (6 bases). Germline values: CDR1 SGHRS, CDR2 YFSETQ. This CDR3 contains 16 residues. Trimming shortened V by 4 bases and J by 0 bases, and 11 bases separated the two germline ends.

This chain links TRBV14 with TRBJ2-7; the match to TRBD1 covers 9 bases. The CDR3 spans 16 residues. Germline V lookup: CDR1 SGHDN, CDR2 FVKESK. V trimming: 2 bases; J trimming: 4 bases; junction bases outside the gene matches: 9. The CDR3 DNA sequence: TGTGCCAGCAGCCAAAAGGGGACAGGGCAGAGGTACGAGCAGTACTTC. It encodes CASSQKGTGQRYEQYF.

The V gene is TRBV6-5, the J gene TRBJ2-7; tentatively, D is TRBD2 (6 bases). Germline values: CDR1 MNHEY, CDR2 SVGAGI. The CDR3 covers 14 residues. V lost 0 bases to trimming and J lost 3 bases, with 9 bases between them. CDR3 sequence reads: CASSYSAGGYEQYF. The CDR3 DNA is TGTGCCAGCAGTTACTCGGCCGGGGGCTACGAGCAGTACTTC.

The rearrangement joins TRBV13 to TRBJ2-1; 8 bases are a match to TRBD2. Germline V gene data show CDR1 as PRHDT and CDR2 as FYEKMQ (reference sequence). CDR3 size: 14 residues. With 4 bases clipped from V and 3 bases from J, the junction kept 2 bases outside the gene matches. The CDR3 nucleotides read TGTGCCAGCAGCTCTAGCGGGTACTACAATGAGCAGTTCTTC. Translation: CASSSSGYYNEQFF. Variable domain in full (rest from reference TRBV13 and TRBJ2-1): AAGVIQSPRHLIKEKRETATLKCYPIPRHDTVYWYQQGPGQDPQFLISFYEKMQSDKGSIPDRFSAQQFSDYHSELNMSSLELGDSALYFCASSSSGYYNEQFFGPGTRLTVL.

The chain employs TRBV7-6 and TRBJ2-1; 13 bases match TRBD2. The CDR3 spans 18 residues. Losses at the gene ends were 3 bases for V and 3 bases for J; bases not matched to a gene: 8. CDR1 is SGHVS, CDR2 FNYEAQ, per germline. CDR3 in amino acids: CASSLTSGGSGYYNEQFF. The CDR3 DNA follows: TGTGCCAGCAGCTTGACTAGCGGGGGGTCCGGATACTACAATGAGCAGTTCTTC.